The TCR beta chain under discussion was sequenced for a study of a mutant IDH1 vaccine in newly diagnosed glioma. Study summary: Vaccines were first given 4-6 weeks after radiotherapy alone, or with temozolomide cycles. The treated population exhibited a male proportion of about 60%, a female proportion of around 38%, and a mean age of 40.4 years.

The time point: week 35, safety follow-up. Topical imiquimod accompanied each vaccine dose, which consisted of 300 ug of mutant IDH1 20-mer peptide. Astrocytomas found in donors were new, WHO grade 3 or 4, IDH1-mutant and ATRX-lost. CDR1 is MNHEY and CDR2 is SVGAGI in the germline V gene. The CDR3 totals 15 residues. Trimming at V came to 5 bases and at J to 0 bases, leaving 6 bases not matched to a gene. In regard to this clone: Its antigen is not known.

TCRdb keeps only in-frame clones here, not all; method: immunoSEQ multiplex PCR. The sample has tens of thousands of clones; around 84% are singletons. The TCR originated in a woman aged 18-29 years with glioma. Here the sequenced sample was PBMCs, taken from a glioma patient whose treatment included an IDH1 peptide vaccine. The V and J genes are TRBV6-5 and TRBJ1-1; 7 nucleotides agree with TRBD1. The CDR3 here is CASSLTGALNTEAFF. The CDR3 DNA reads TGTGCCAGCAGTCTCACAGGGGCTTTGAACACTGAAGCTTTCTTT.